Here is one TCR beta chain with its context. The data belong to a study of OX40 agonist ivuxolimab in advanced cancers. At the level of the study: As their treatment, patients were administered ivuxolimab, an agonistic anti-OX40 (CD134) antibody.

This table comes from immunoSEQ multiplex PCR, and its TCRdb copy is limited to in-frame clones, with some not included. The profile shows approximately 90,000 clones, around 90% of them singletons. CDR1 is MNHEY and CDR2 is SVGAGI in the germline V gene. The length of the CDR3 is 13 residues. V shed 5 bases and J shed 6 bases, with 13 bases lying between them. The chain is built from TRBV6-5 and TRBJ1-1; D is unresolved. The sample was CD4+ or CD8+ T cells sorted from blood, taken in a trial of the OX40 agonist ivuxolimab. The receptor was derived from an adult with an advanced solid tumor such as melanoma, head and neck, liver or kidney cancer. CDR3: CASSADPNAEAFF. Here the CDR3 DNA reads TGTGCCAGCAGTGCCGATCCTAACGCTGAAGCTTTCTTT.